The clone carrying this T cell receptor beta chain has more than one count but fewer than ten. Its antigen is not known. The CDR3 runs 15 residues. Trimming left V 0 bases short and J 4 bases short, with 13 bases between. Germline CDR1 is SGHNT and CDR2 is YYREEE (reference sequence). One entry per CDR3 protein results from TCRdb running MiXCR on the reads. The sample contains about 530,000 distinct CDR3 sequences, 26% of which appear only once. These data originate in a study of T cell repertoires in cytomegalovirus infection. At the level of the study: Public TCR beta signatures provided an indication of both CMV infection and a matching HLA type.

Study-wide results and caveats: Pooled public TCR beta family frequency picked out CMV carriers with the relevant HLA. Clonotype analysis showed dominance of the ex vivo response by HLA-C-restricted CMV-specific TCR beta clonotypes.

The receptor's source is a human donor in good health (CMV status not recorded). Some clones in this sample may be carry-over from other donors' samples. The sample taken for sequencing was PBMCs. J is TRBJ1-2 and V is TRBV5-4; the D is unclear. CDR3: CASSLGRPFGYGYTF. The CDR3, as DNA: TGTGCCAGCAGCTTGGGCAGGCCATTTGGCTATGGCTACACCTTC.